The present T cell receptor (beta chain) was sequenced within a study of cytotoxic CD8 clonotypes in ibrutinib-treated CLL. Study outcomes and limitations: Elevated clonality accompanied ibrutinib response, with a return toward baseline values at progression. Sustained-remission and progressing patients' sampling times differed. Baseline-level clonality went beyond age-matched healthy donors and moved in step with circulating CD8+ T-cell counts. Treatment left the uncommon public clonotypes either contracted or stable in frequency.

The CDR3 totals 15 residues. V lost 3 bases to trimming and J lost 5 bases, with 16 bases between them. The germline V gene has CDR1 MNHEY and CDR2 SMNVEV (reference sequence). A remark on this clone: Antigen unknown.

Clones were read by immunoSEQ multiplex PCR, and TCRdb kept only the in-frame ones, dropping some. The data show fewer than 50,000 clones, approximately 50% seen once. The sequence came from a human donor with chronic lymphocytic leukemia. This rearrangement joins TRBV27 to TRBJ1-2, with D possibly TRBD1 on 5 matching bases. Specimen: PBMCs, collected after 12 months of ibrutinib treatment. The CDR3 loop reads CASSLGRQGLYGYTF. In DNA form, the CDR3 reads TGTGCCAGCAGTTTGGGGCGGCAGGGCCTATATGGCTACACCTTC.